The 19 T cell receptor beta chains below all came from one sample that was sequenced in a study of chemoradiotherapy in HPV16-positive cancers. Only in-frame clones appear in the TCRdb table, and some are missing; sequencing was by immunoSEQ multiplex PCR. This repertoire shows 40,000 to 65,000 clones, about 92% found once; its top ten account for less than 3.5%. Sample: blood, taken from a patient who underwent chemoradiotherapy. Receptors originate from a human donor with HPV-associated anogenital cancer.

The chain carries TRBV7-2 and TRBJ2-7, with D possibly being TRBD2 (6 bases). Germline values: CDR1 SGHTA, CDR2 FQGNSA. V lost 2 bases and J lost 7, with 15 bases in between. The CDR3 covers 14 residues. CDR3 amino acids: CASSLNWGDYEQYF. CDR3 DNA sequence: TGTGCCAGCAGCTTAAACTGGGGGGATTATGAGCAGTACTTC.

The gene calls are TRBV12-5 and TRBJ2-7; 7 bases agree with TRBD1. V shed 3 bases and J 3 bases; nucleotides not matched to a gene: 8. The germline V gene encodes CDR1 LGHNT and CDR2 FRNRAP. The CDR3 contains 15 residues. CDR3: CASGFQPGTDYEQYF. CDR3 nucleotides: TGTGCTAGTGGTTTCCAACCCGGGACAGACTACGAGCAGTACTTC.

This clone has just one count. This chain joins TRBV12-5 and TRBJ2-7; D not certain. Trimming removed 2 bases from V and 3 bases from J, with 5 bases in between. The germline V gene has CDR1 LGHNT and CDR2 FRNRAP. The CDR3 length is 12 residues. This CDR3 reads CASGLTSYEQYF. In nucleotides, the CDR3 is TGTGCTAGTGGTTTGACGAGCTACGAGCAGTACTTC.

V and J are TRBV15 and TRBJ2-2; no clear D. Germline CDR1 LNHNV, CDR2 YYDKDF (reference sequence). Trimming pared 0 bases from V and 0 bases from J, leaving 8 bases between. CDR3 size: 16 residues. CDR3 DNA: TGTGCCACCAGCAGAGATCTGGTGCCGAACACCGGGGAGCTGTTTTTT. It encodes CATSRDLVPNTGELFF.

The chain carries TRBV7-3 and TRBJ2-3; D unresolved. Germline V gene data show CDR1 as SGHTA and CDR2 as FQGTGA. The CDR3 is 13 residues long. V lost 5 bases to trimming and J lost 6 bases, with 12 bases between them. The CDR3 spells CASSLSISDTQYF. DNA for the CDR3: TGTGCCAGCAGCCTGAGCATATCTGATACGCAGTATTTT.

The chain uses TRBV5-5 and TRBJ1-5; D is perhaps TRBD1 (5 bases). CDR1 is SGHKS, CDR2 YYEKEE, per germline (reference sequence). Between the trimmed V and J ends, which lost 6 bases and 5 bases, there was a span of 18 bases. The CDR3 runs to 15 residues. CDR3 DNA sequence: TGTGCCAGCACCGGGGGGGTTTTGTCCGATCAGCCCCAGCATTTT. As protein: CASTGGVLSDQPQHF. The entire variable domain, with the rest obtained from reference TRBV5-5 and TRBJ1-5, is as follows: DAGVTQSPTHLIKTRGQQVTLRCSPISGHKSVSWYQQVLGQGPQFIFQYYEKEERGRGNFPDRFSARQFPNYSSELNVNALLLGDSALYLCASTGGVLSDQPQHFGDGTRLSIL.

This clone was counted once. This sequence joins TRBV15 and TRBJ1-1; D possibly corresponds to TRBD1 (5 bases). The germline CDR1 and CDR2 sequences are LNHNV and YYDKDF (reference sequence). Trimming removed 0 bases from V and 8 bases from J, with 10 bases in between. The CDR3 covers 13 residues. CDR3 coding DNA: TGTGCCACCAGCAGAGATGGCGGGACCGAAGCTTTCTTT. It translates to CATSRDGGTEAFF.

The chain employs TRBV9 and TRBJ2-3; TRBD1 agrees at 7 bases. J gave up 4 bases and V 3 bases, and 5 bases lay outside the gene matches. The CDR3 is 14 amino acids. Germline CDR1 SGDLS, CDR2 YYNGEE. The CDR3 nucleotides read TGTGCCAGCAGCGCCGACAGGGTACCAGATACGCAGTATTTT. This sequence encodes CASSADRVPDTQYF.

The table lists this clone with a count of one. V usage is TRBV10-3 and J usage is TRBJ1-2; 8 positions agree with TRBD1. CDR1 ENHRY and CDR2 SYGVKD come from the germline V gene. The CDR3 contains 16 residues. The J segment lost 0 bases and the V segment lost 5 bases, leaving 8 bases of the junction unmatched. The CDR3 region is CAISSQDRDANYGYTF. The CDR3 coding sequence is TGTGCCATCAGTTCCCAGGACAGGGACGCTAACTATGGCTACACCTTC.

This chain uses TRBV7-7 with TRBJ2-7; possible D gene TRBD2, 6 bases. There are 15 residues in the CDR3. Germline values: CDR1 SSHAT, CDR2 FNYEAQ (reference sequence). The V end was cut by 6 bases, the J end by 0 bases, with 15 bases between. The CDR3 sequence is CASSVGDFGSYEQYF. Here the CDR3 DNA reads TGTGCCAGCAGTGTAGGGGACTTCGGCTCCTACGAGCAGTACTTC.

The V gene is TRBV6-4, the J gene TRBJ2-2, with D perhaps matching TRBD1 or TRBD2 (5 bases each). V lost 6 bases to trimming and J lost 4 bases, with 12 bases between them. CDR3 size: 14 residues. Germline values: CDR1 MRHNA, CDR2 SNTAGT. This chain's CDR3 is CASSPNGGTGELFF. In DNA form, the CDR3 reads TGTGCCAGCAGCCCGAATGGGGGCACCGGGGAGCTGTTTTTT.

The chain recombines TRBV9 with TRBJ1-2, with D possibly being TRBD1 (5 bases). The V end lost 0 bases, the J end lost 7 bases, and 10 bases lay between the germline ends. The CDR3 runs to 13 residues. CDR1 and CDR2 from the germline V gene are SGDLS and YYNGEE. DNA of the CDR3: TGTGCCAGCAGCGTAGGACCGGGGGGTGGCTACACCTTC. Its translation is CASSVGPGGGYTF.

This clone was found once. The V and J genes are TRBV4-2 and TRBJ2-6; no firm D call. This CDR3 is built from 17 residues. V was trimmed by 4 bases and J by 5 bases, leaving 18 bases between them. Germline lookup yields CDR1 LGHNA and CDR2 YNFKEQ. As DNA, the CDR3 is TGTGCCAGCAGCCCAAGATTCATACAAAGTCGGGCCAACGTCCTGACTTTC. It translates to CASSPRFIQSRANVLTF.

The chain has TRBV7-2 and TRBJ2-3; D gene uncertain. Germline loops: CDR1 SGHTA, CDR2 FQGNSA. This CDR3 is 19 amino acids long. V dropped 7 bases and J dropped 0 bases, with 26 bases sitting between them. The CDR3 DNA reads as TGTGCCAGCAATAAAGGTTCCCTTCGCACTTTAAGAAGCACAGATACGCAGTATTTT. It specifies CASNKGSLRTLRSTDTQYF.

The genes are TRBV6-1 and TRBJ1-2; D gene unclear. The germline gives CDR1 MNHNS, CDR2 SASEGT. V was cut by 4 bases and J by 8 bases, with 5 bases left in between. CDR3 size: 10 residues. The CDR3 protein is CASSGEGYTF. The CDR3 DNA follows: TGTGCCAGCAGTGGGGAGGGCTACACCTTC.

The chain is built from TRBV6-5 and TRBJ2-2; D perhaps matches TRBD1 (5 bases). This CDR3 region has 14 residues. V dropped 7 bases and J dropped 1 base, with 10 bases sitting between them. Germline CDR1 is MNHEY and CDR2 is SVGAGI. The CDR3 region has the DNA TGTGCCAGCACTAAGACAGTGAACACCGGGGAGCTGTTTTTT. Protein sequence: CASTKTVNTGELFF.

The chain combines TRBV15 with TRBJ2-2, with D possibly TRBD2 on 5 matching bases. Deletions cut 0 bases from V and 1 base from J, with 9 bases between. In germline, CDR1 is LNHNV, CDR2 YYDKDF (reference sequence). The CDR3 extends over 16 amino acids. CDR3 protein: CATSRDRGENTGELFF. The DNA for the CDR3 is TGTGCCACCAGCAGAGATCGGGGAGAGAACACCGGGGAGCTGTTTTTT.

The J gene is TRBJ2-6, the V gene TRBV5-4; possible D gene TRBD1, 6 bases. Trimming shortened V by 3 bases and J by 4 bases, and 11 bases separated the two germline ends. The CDR3 has 15 residues. CDR1 SGHNT and CDR2 YYREEE come from the germline V gene (reference sequence). The CDR3 DNA is TGTGCCAGCAGCTCCAGGGGTATCGGGGCCAACGTCCTGACTTTC. Its translation: CASSSRGIGANVLTF.

The rearrangement links TRBV9 to TRBJ2-1, with TRBD2 as a possible D gene (5 bases). From germline, CDR1 is SGDLS and CDR2 YYNGEE. CDR3 length: 15 amino acids. V lost 0 bases and J lost 4, with 11 bases in between. CDR3 sequence reads: CASSVGAELYNEQFF. The CDR3, as DNA: TGTGCCAGCAGCGTAGGAGCGGAATTATACAATGAGCAGTTCTTC.